The 11 T cell receptor beta chains in this list originate from one sample, sequenced in a study of T-cell reconstitution after alpha-beta-depleted transplantation in children. A TCRbeta library incorporating unique molecular identifiers was prepared. TCRdb reprocessed the PCR reads with MiXCR, giving one entry per CDR3 protein. The sample has about 400,000 distinct CDR3 sequences, approximately 20% seen once. The specimen comprised PBMCs from the stem cell graft donor, sampled from the stem cell graft. The source of these receptors is a human donor who donated a stem cell graft to a child with acute myeloid leukemia.

The chain has TRBV7-9 and TRBJ2-3, with D possibly being TRBD1 (6 bases). CDR1 is SEHNR and CDR2 is FQNEAQ in the germline V gene (reference sequence). Trimming pared 3 bases from V and 0 bases from J, leaving 7 bases between. The length of the CDR3 is 14 residues. This chain's CDR3 is CASSFGQSTDTQYF. DNA for the CDR3: TGTGCCAGCAGCTTCGGACAGAGCACAGATACGCAGTATTTT. Combining the CDR3 with reference TRBV7-9 and TRBJ2-3 gives the whole variable domain DTGVSQNPRHKITKRGQNVTFRCDPISEHNRLYWYRQTLGQGPEFLTYFQNEAQLEKSRLLSDRFSAERPKGSFSTLEIQRTEQGDSAMYLCASSFGQSTDTQYFGPGTRLTVL.

This clonotype has ten or more counts. The chain recombines TRBV29-1 with TRBJ2-7, with D perhaps TRBD2 (6 bases). Trimming removed 4 bases at V and 5 bases at J, with 15 bases between. This CDR3 has 13 amino acids. The germline V gene has CDR1 SQVTM and CDR2 ANQGSEA. The CDR3, as DNA: TGCAGCGTTGTGACACTAGCCCGGGACGAGCAGTACTTC. Amino acid sequence: CSVVTLARDEQYF.

This clonotype was seen a handful of times. The CDR3 nucleotides read TGTGCCAGCAGTACAGGTCTAGGGAGAGGCTACACCTTC. It specifies CASSTGLGRGYTF. The J gene is TRBJ1-2, the V gene TRBV28; possible D gene TRBD1, 5 bases. The CDR3 loop spans 13 amino acids. Germline V CDR1 and CDR2: MDHEN, SYDVKM. V dropped 5 bases and J dropped 8 bases, with 15 bases sitting between them.

The genes are TRBV5-1 and TRBJ2-5, with D tentatively TRBD1 (5 bases). Germline V lookup: CDR1 SGHRS, CDR2 YFSETQ. Trimming took 0 bases from V and 5 from J, leaving 17 bases between them. This CDR3 has 16 residues. CDR3 amino acids: CASSLGTLSFLETQYF. In DNA, the CDR3 is TGCGCCAGCAGCTTGGGGACACTCAGTTTCTTGGAGACCCAGTACTTC.

The chain couples TRBV12-3 or TRBV12-4 to TRBJ2-1; D not certain. Trimming shortened V by 5 bases and J by 14 bases, and 13 bases separated the two germline ends. This CDR3 has 11 amino acids. CDR3: CASSEYVREFF. CDR3 in DNA: TGTGCCAGCAGTGAGTATGTACGGGAGTTCTTC.

In its sample, this clonotype was seen many times. The gene calls are TRBV2 and TRBJ1-3; D gene ambiguous. Deletions cut 2 bases from V and 1 base from J, with 6 bases between. The germline V gene has CDR1 SNHLY and CDR2 FYNNEI. The CDR3 totals 14 residues. In DNA form, the CDR3 reads TGTGCCAGCAGTGAATCAAGTTCTGGAAACACCATATATTTT. Translating gives CASSESSSGNTIYF.

The rearrangement uses TRBV5-1 and TRBJ2-7; weak D call: TRBD1 (5 bases). V was clipped by 2 bases and J by 5 bases, with 11 bases between them. The CDR3 extends over 13 amino acids. CDR1 is SGHRS, CDR2 YFSETQ, per germline. CDR3 nucleotides: TGCGCCAGCAGCTTTTCAGGGTTAGACGAGCAGTACTTC. Its translation is CASSFSGLDEQYF.

V usage is TRBV7-3 and J usage is TRBJ2-6; D is unresolved. With 3 bases removed from V and 0 bases from J, the gap between germline ends came to 6 bases. The CDR3 runs to 15 residues. The germline gives CDR1 SGHTA, CDR2 FQGTGA. DNA for the CDR3: TGTGCCAGCAGCTTTACCCTCTCTGGGGCCAACGTCCTGACTTTC. Amino acid sequence: CASSFTLSGANVLTF.

This clonotype was counted ten times or more. V is TRBV29-1 and J is TRBJ1-1; 8 positions agree with TRBD1. The CDR3 has 11 residues. Unmatched junction bases numbered 4, after V lost 4 bases and J lost 9 bases. Germline CDR1 and CDR2: SQVTM and ANQGSEA. CDR3 loop: CSVATGGQAFF. CDR3 coding DNA: TGCAGCGTTGCCACAGGGGGTCAAGCTTTCTTT.

This sequence joins TRBV5-1 and TRBJ2-7; D is uncertain. Germline CDR1 and CDR2: SGHRS and YFSETQ. The CDR3 loop spans 14 amino acids. The V end was cut by 2 bases, the J end by 6 bases, with 15 bases between. CDR3 protein: CASSLRSTSGEQYF. CDR3 in DNA: TGCGCCAGCAGCTTACGAAGCACATCCGGCGAGCAGTACTTC.

This clonotype has ten or more counts. The V call is TRBV12-3 or TRBV12-4, the J call TRBJ2-4, with TRBD1 matching 10 bases. V lost 6 bases and J lost 1; bases outside the gene matches: 6. CDR3 size: 16 residues. CDR3 loop: CASRSDRGPAKNIQYF. The DNA of the CDR3 is TGTGCCAGCAGGTCCGACAGGGGGCCTGCCAAAAACATTCAGTACTTC.